This T cell receptor (beta chain) was sequenced for a study of HIV-infected children after antiretroviral therapy interruption. The sample's treatment: PENTA 11 planned treatment interruption arm or continuous ART arm. Germline-derived CDR1 and CDR2 are ENHRY and SYGVKD. The CDR3 spans 13 residues. J was trimmed by 2 bases and V by 8 bases; bases with no gene match: 5. The table lists this clonotype with a few counts. The TCR library was built from RNA with a 3' RACE protocol and unique molecular identifiers. TCRdb re-analysed the 3' RACE reads in MiXCR, keeping a single row per CDR3 protein. The sample has approximately 96,000 distinct CDR3 sequences, about 7.2% seen once.

This sequence originates from a pool of human donors with HIV. The rearrangement uses TRBV10-3 and TRBJ2-5; the match to TRBD1 covers 7 bases. Sample: CD45RA+ CD4+ T cells from PBMCs, pooled from several time points, taken from a donor given antiretroviral therapy, either interrupted or continuous. Subset given: naive CD4+ CD45RA+ CD45RO- T cells. CDR3 in amino acids: CAIGTEIQETQYF. The CDR3 DNA reads as TGTGCCATCGGGACAGAGATTCAAGAGACCCAGTACTTC.